What follows is one T cell receptor beta chain and its context. The V and J ends lost 4 bases and 0 bases, in that order; junction bases with no gene match: 1. The germline V gene encodes CDR1 KGHSH and CDR2 LQKENI. CDR3 length equals 15 residues. The sample originates from a study of blood T cell repertoires in COVID-19. Study at large: Whether acute or convalescent, the COVID-19 samples came from the United States, Italy and Spain. From T cells, B-cell-depleted T cells, or PBMCs came the material, which was cDNA or gDNA.

Sequencing used immunoSEQ multiplex PCR; TCRdb keeps in-frame clones, though not all of them. The repertoire holds about 250,000 clones, with about four fifths as singletons. The clonotype comes from a man older than 75 with acute or convalescent COVID-19. The sequenced material came from peripheral blood. The chain carries TRBV18 and TRBJ1-5; TRBD1 agrees at 9 bases. The DNA of the CDR3 is TGTGCCAGCTCACGGACAGGGGTTAGCAATCAGCCCCAGCATTTT. Translation: CASSRTGVSNQPQHF. The variable domain in full, with the rest retrieved from reference TRBV18 and TRBJ1-5, is NAGVMQNPRHLVRRRGQEARLRCSPMKGHSHVYWYRQLPEEGLKFMVYLQKENIIDESGMPKERFSAEFPKEGPSILRIQQVVRGDSAAYFCASSRTGVSNQPQHFGDGTRLSIL.